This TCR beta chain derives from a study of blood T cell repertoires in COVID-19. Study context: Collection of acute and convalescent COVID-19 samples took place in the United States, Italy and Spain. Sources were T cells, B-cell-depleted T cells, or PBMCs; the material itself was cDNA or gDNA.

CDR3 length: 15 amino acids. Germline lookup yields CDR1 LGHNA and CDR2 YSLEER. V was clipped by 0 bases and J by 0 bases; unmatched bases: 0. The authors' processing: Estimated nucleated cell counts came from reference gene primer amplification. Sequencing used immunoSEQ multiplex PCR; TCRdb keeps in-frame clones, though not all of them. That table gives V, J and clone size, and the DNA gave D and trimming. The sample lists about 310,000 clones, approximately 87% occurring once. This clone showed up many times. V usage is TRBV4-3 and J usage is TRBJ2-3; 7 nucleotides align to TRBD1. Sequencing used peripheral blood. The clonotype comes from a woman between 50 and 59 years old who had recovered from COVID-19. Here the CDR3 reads CASSQEGQSTDTQYF. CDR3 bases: TGCGCCAGCAGCCAAGAGGGACAGAGCACAGATACGCAGTATTTT.